The clone carrying this TCR beta chain turned up a few times. What it binds is not known. This specimen belongs to a study of T cells in Graves' hyperthyroidism and ophthalmopathy. Looking at the study overall: Peripheral blood collection took place at initial diagnosis, before any treatment.

Reasons for excluding patients were uncontrolled infection, other autoimmune disease, pregnancy or lactation. Blood sampling occurred at first hyperthyroidism diagnosis, ahead of any ophthalmopathy symptoms. Amplified regions were TCR beta CDR3 sequences from RNA transcripts. HTBI primers drove first-round RT-PCR of the TCR CDR3. Each CDR3 protein gets one entry after TCRdb re-called the multiplex PCR reads with MiXCR. The repertoire holds fewer than 350,000 distinct CDR3 sequences, roughly 15% seen once, with more than 30% in the top ten. The study's findings and limits: Ophthalmopathy cases were set apart from stable hyperthyroidism by a 13 V-J model.

Per germline, CDR1 DFQATT and CDR2 SNEGSKA (reference sequence). The length of the CDR3 is 17 residues. With 3 bases clipped from V and 6 bases from J, the junction kept 14 bases outside the gene matches. The sequencing input was blood. The V and J genes are TRBV20-1 and TRBJ2-2, with 9 nucleotides matching TRBD2. This receptor was taken from a woman between 50 and 59 years old with Graves' hyperthyroidism that later progressed to Graves' ophthalmopathy. The CDR3 region is CSASLGREGQVPGELFF. The CDR3 DNA reads as TGCAGTGCTAGTCTAGGGCGGGAGGGCCAAGTACCCGGGGAGCTGTTTTTT.